This entry lists 3 T cell receptor beta chains sequenced from one sample in a study of T cell changes during pregnancy in multiple sclerosis. The protocol was immunoSEQ multiplex PCR, while the TCRdb copy is restricted to in-frame clones and leaves out a portion. The sample has around 56,000 clones; 75% to 95% are singletons. Source: peripheral blood, taken in the first trimester of pregnancy. The receptors here all came from a female donor in good health, enrolled as a control in a pregnancy study.

The CDR3 DNA follows: TGTGCCAGCAGTGAGACGGACTCCTATGGCTACACCTTC. Translating it yields CASSETDSYGYTF. The chain is built from TRBV6-1 and TRBJ1-2, with D hard to call. Germline V lookup: CDR1 MNHNS, CDR2 SASEGT. V dropped 3 bases and J dropped 4 bases, with 9 bases sitting between them. The CDR3 has 13 residues.

The chain has TRBV30 and TRBJ2-7, with D uncertain. Germline CDR1 and CDR2: GTSNPN and SVGIG (reference sequence). This CDR3 region has 11 residues. The V end was cut by 1 base, the J end by 4 bases, with 5 bases between. The CDR3 sequence: CAWSDRYEQYF. For the CDR3, the DNA is TGTGCCTGGAGTGATCGGTACGAGCAGTACTTC.

This chain uses TRBV19 with TRBJ2-7, with 10 positions matching TRBD2. The J segment lost 2 bases and the V segment lost 8 bases, leaving 9 bases of the junction unmatched. The CDR3 has 15 amino acids. The germline V gene encodes CDR1 LNHDA and CDR2 SQIVND (reference sequence). As DNA, the CDR3 is TGTGCCAGTCGGGTGGCTAGCGGGGGACCCTACGAGCAGTACTTC. Protein: CASRVASGGPYEQYF.